Below are 27 T cell receptor beta chains sequenced from a single sample in a study of T cells in Graves' hyperthyroidism and ophthalmopathy. It was RNA transcripts that yielded the amplified TCR beta CDR3 regions. First-round RT-PCR with HTBI primers amplified the TCR CDR3 region. TCRdb independently ran MiXCR on the multiplex PCR reads; one entry per CDR3 protein. The table includes hundreds of thousands of distinct CDR3 sequences, around 15% detected once. Source material: blood. These TCRs come from a woman between 35 and 50 years old with Graves' ophthalmopathy.

This clonotype was observed many times. V is TRBV19 and J is TRBJ1-5; no definite D call. CDR3 size: 13 residues. Germline V gene data show CDR1 as LNHDA and CDR2 as SQIVND (reference sequence). V dropped 3 bases and J dropped 4 bases, with 7 bases sitting between them. The CDR3 region has the DNA TGTGCCAGTAGTATGGCAGTTAATCAGCCCCAGCATTTT. Its translation is CASSMAVNQPQHF.

This clonotype showed up many times. The rearrangement uses TRBV20-1 and TRBJ1-2, with D unresolved. V lost 5 bases and J lost 4, with 14 bases in between. Per germline, CDR1 DFQATT and CDR2 SNEGSKA (reference sequence). There are 13 residues in the CDR3. The CDR3 sequence is CSAPPGFLYGYTF. CDR3 in DNA: TGCAGTGCTCCCCCAGGTTTTCTCTATGGCTACACCTTC.

This clonotype has a count of ten or more. The chain employs TRBV7-9 and TRBJ1-2; D call uncertain. CDR1 and CDR2 from the germline V gene are SEHNR and FQNEAQ (reference sequence). The CDR3 loop spans 13 amino acids. Trimming took 1 base from V and 8 from J, leaving 11 bases between them. CDR3: CASSLDSLGGYTF. The CDR3 coding sequence is TGTGCCAGCAGCTTAGATTCTCTGGGAGGCTACACCTTC.

This chain links TRBV9 with TRBJ2-7; 7 bases fit TRBD2. The germline V gene encodes CDR1 SGDLS and CDR2 YYNGEE. This CDR3 has 17 residues. J lost 5 bases, V lost 0 bases, and 14 bases had no gene match. The CDR3 bases are TGTGCCAGCAGCGTAGGCACCGGGGAGGGTGGGCGAGACGAGCAGTACTTC. Translating gives CASSVGTGEGGRDEQYF.

This clonotype was seen at least ten times. The gene calls are TRBV28 and TRBJ1-1; no definite D call. V dropped 6 bases and J dropped 4 bases, with 15 bases sitting between them. CDR1 and CDR2 (germline): MDHEN, SYDVKM. CDR3 length: 14 amino acids. CDR3 nucleotides: TGTGCCAGCAGGAGCGACCTCGGCTCCACTGAAGCTTTCTTT. It codes for CASRSDLGSTEAFF.

This clonotype was observed many times. The chain has TRBV2 and TRBJ2-2, with 9 bases that match TRBD2. Germline assignment: CDR1 SNHLY and CDR2 FYNNEI. The CDR3 is 19 amino acids. V gave up 3 bases and J gave up 2 bases; unmatched junction bases: 13. CDR3 sequence (DNA): TGTGCCAGCAGTGATGATCCGGAGGGTAGCGGGAGTAACACCGGGGAGCTGTTTTTT. Protein sequence: CASSDDPEGSGSNTGELFF.

This clonotype occurred many times. The chain has TRBV12-3 or TRBV12-4 and TRBJ2-2; a possible D gene is TRBD1 (5 bases). This CDR3 has 14 residues. Trimming took 5 bases from V and 5 from J, leaving 12 bases between them. The CDR3, as DNA: TGTGCCAGCAGTGACCATCAGGGTACCGGGGAGCTGTTTTTT. It is translated as CASSDHQGTGELFF.

This clonotype was seen repeatedly, ten times or more. The rearrangement joins TRBV20-1 to TRBJ2-7, with 12 nucleotides matching TRBD1. Trimming cost V 4 bases and J 5 bases; bases outside gene matches: 6. The germline gives CDR1 DFQATT, CDR2 SNEGSKA (reference sequence). This CDR3 contains 14 residues. CDR3 loop: CSATGGQGAHEQYF. CDR3 bases: TGCAGTGCTACGGGGGGACAGGGGGCCCACGAGCAGTACTTC.

This clonotype occurred many times. The chain recombines TRBV13 with TRBJ2-7, with TRBD1 identical over 8 bases. V lost 3 bases, J lost 3 bases, and 13 bases stayed unmatched. Germline V lookup: CDR1 PRHDT, CDR2 FYEKMQ (reference sequence). CDR3 length: 17 residues. The DNA for the CDR3 is TGTGCCAGCAGCTTTAGCGACCGGACAGGGAAGTTCTACGAGCAGTACTTC. Protein product: CASSFSDRTGKFYEQYF.

Ten or more counts support this clonotype. V and J are TRBV19 and TRBJ1-2; maybe TRBD1 (5 bases). This CDR3 is 14 amino acids long. The germline CDR1 and CDR2 sequences are LNHDA and SQIVND (reference sequence). V was cut by 5 bases and J by 8 bases, with 18 bases left in between. The CDR3 DNA follows: TGTGCCAGTAGTCCTTGGCCCCCGGGGCGAGGCTACACCTTC. Its translation is CASSPWPPGRGYTF.

The gene calls are TRBV6-2 or TRBV6-3 and TRBJ1-1, with 8 bases matching TRBD1. The CDR3 runs 15 residues. V shed 8 bases and J 0 bases; nucleotides not matched to a gene: 8. Germline loops: CDR1 MNHEY, CDR2 SVGEGT. The CDR3 reads CASHAGTGMNTEAFF. The CDR3 DNA reads as TGTGCCAGCCATGCCGGGACAGGCATGAACACTGAAGCTTTCTTT.

This clonotype was detected ten times or more. The chain carries TRBV4-1 and TRBJ2-2, with D possibly TRBD1 on 6 matching bases. Germline V gene lookup returns CDR1 MGHRA and CDR2 YSYEKL. The CDR3 extends over 16 amino acids. Trimming pared 0 bases from V and 4 bases from J, leaving 12 bases between. The CDR3 region is CASSQDVGALTGELFF. CDR3 DNA: TGCGCCAGCAGCCAAGATGTGGGGGCGCTCACCGGGGAGCTGTTTTTT.

This clonotype was seen repeatedly, ten times or more. The chain uses TRBV4-1 and TRBJ2-5, with D unresolved. Trimming cost V 4 bases and J 5 bases, with 11 bases left between them. The CDR3 length is 13 residues. CDR1 is MGHRA and CDR2 is YSYEKL in the germline V gene. CDR3 nucleotides: TGCGCCAGCAGCCCTGGGGAACAGGAGACCCAGTACTTC. Amino acids: CASSPGEQETQYF.

This clonotype was counted ten times or more. V gene TRBV6-1 combines with J gene TRBJ1-5; D gene ambiguous. The V end was cut by 5 bases, the J end by 2 bases, with 13 bases between. From germline, CDR1 is MNHNS and CDR2 SASEGT. This CDR3 spans 15 amino acids. The DNA of the CDR3 is TGTGCCAGCAGTAAAGTAGGGATGGGCAATCAGCCCCAGCATTTT. This encodes CASSKVGMGNQPQHF.

This clonotype was seen many times. This chain links TRBV11-1 with TRBJ2-7; D is perhaps TRBD2 (7 bases). V was shortened by 4 bases and J by 2 bases, with 21 bases between the two germline ends. The CDR3 is 17 residues long. Per germline, CDR1 SGHAT and CDR2 FQDESV (reference sequence). Written as DNA, the CDR3 is TGTGCCAGCAGCTCCCAGGGGAGGGGGACGTCAACCTACGAGCAGTACTTC. It codes for CASSSQGRGTSTYEQYF.

This clonotype showed up many times. The chain has TRBV6-5 and TRBJ1-1, with unresolved D. The germline CDR1 and CDR2 sequences are MNHEY and SVGAGI. Trimming took 7 bases from V and 4 from J, leaving 22 bases between them. The length of the CDR3 is 16 residues. CDR3 coding DNA: TGTGCCAGCAAATCTCGCGGGGATGGGAGGCGCACTGAAGCTTTCTTT. Its protein is CASKSRGDGRRTEAFF.

This clonotype was seen ten or more times. The chain uses TRBV15 and TRBJ1-5; a possible D gene is TRBD1 (6 bases). The V end lost 0 bases, the J end lost 7 bases, and 16 bases lay between the germline ends. This CDR3 comprises 16 residues. Per the germline V gene, CDR1 is LNHNV and CDR2 is YYDKDF (reference sequence). In DNA form, the CDR3 reads TGTGCCACCAGCAGAGAGCCAGGGGCCTCGTGGCAGCCCCAGCATTTT. It is translated as CATSREPGASWQPQHF.

This clonotype occurred many times. The V call is TRBV5-1, the J call TRBJ2-7, with D perhaps matching TRBD2 (7 bases). The CDR3 is 15 amino acids. V was cut by 0 bases and J by 3 bases, with 13 bases left in between. CDR1 is SGHRS, CDR2 YFSETQ, per germline. The CDR3 nucleotides are TGCGCCAGCAGCTTGGATGGGCGGGGGCTCTACGAGCAGTACTTC. It encodes CASSLDGRGLYEQYF.

The chain employs TRBV20-1 and TRBJ2-5; TRBD2 agrees at 12 bases. Trimming took 1 base from V and 3 from J; bases not matched to a gene: 3. CDR3 length equals 15 residues. Per the germline V gene, CDR1 is DFQATT and CDR2 is SNEGSKA (reference sequence). The CDR3 DNA sequence: TGCAGTGCTAGAGTTAGACTAGCGGGAGAAGAGACCCAGTACTTC. It encodes CSARVRLAGEETQYF.

There are many counts of this clonotype. The chain joins TRBV2 to TRBJ2-2; D not certain. The CDR3 extends over 15 amino acids. The germline gives CDR1 SNHLY, CDR2 FYNNEI. Trimming took 7 bases from V and 3 from J, leaving 15 bases between them. CDR3 nucleotide sequence: TGTGCCAGCACAACCCCTAAGGGTTACACCGGGGAGCTGTTTTTT. Translating gives CASTTPKGYTGELFF.

In this sample, this clonotype turned up many times. The chain combines TRBV6-5 with TRBJ1-2; 10 bases line up with TRBD1. Per the germline V gene, CDR1 is MNHEY and CDR2 is SVGAGI. V trimming: 1 base; J trimming: 4 bases; junction bases outside the gene matches: 3. The CDR3 is made up of 15 amino acids. CDR3: CASSYLGQGIYGYTF. CDR3 nucleotide sequence: TGTGCCAGCAGTTACTTGGGACAGGGGATCTATGGCTACACCTTC.

This clonotype was seen repeatedly, ten times or more. V gene TRBV6-2 or TRBV6-3 combines with J gene TRBJ2-5; D gene unclear. Germline V CDR1 and CDR2: MNHEY, SVGEGT. V shed 5 bases and J shed 5 bases, with 12 bases lying between them. This CDR3 has 13 amino acids. The CDR3 reads CASSEPVGETQYF. The CDR3 nucleotides read TGTGCCAGCAGTGAGCCAGTAGGGGAGACCCAGTACTTC.

This clonotype was counted a few times. The chain is built from TRBV20-1 and TRBJ2-5, with 8 bases identical to TRBD2. V was clipped by 3 bases and J by 4 bases; unmatched bases: 4. CDR1 and CDR2 (germline): DFQATT, SNEGSKA (reference sequence). The CDR3 contains 13 residues. The CDR3 is CSASFLAGETQYF. The CDR3 nucleotides read TGCAGTGCTAGTTTCCTAGCGGGAGAGACCCAGTACTTC.

This clonotype was seen repeatedly, ten times or more. V usage is TRBV20-1 and J usage is TRBJ1-2; maybe TRBD1 (5 bases). Per the germline V gene, CDR1 is DFQATT and CDR2 is SNEGSKA (reference sequence). The CDR3 is made up of 12 amino acids. V was shortened by 3 bases and J by 3 bases, with 8 bases between the two germline ends. This CDR3 is CSARLGDYGYTF. The CDR3 coding sequence is TGCAGTGCTAGGTTAGGGGACTATGGCTACACCTTC.

The sample holds many counts of this clonotype. CDR3 DNA: TGTGCCAGCAGCTTAGGATTATTGGGAGGGAACACTGAAGCTTTCTTT. This encodes CASSLGLLGGNTEAFF. V gene TRBV11-2 combines with J gene TRBJ1-1, with D unclear. Trimming stripped 1 base from V and 1 base from J, with 13 bases between. The germline V gene has CDR1 SGHAT and CDR2 FQNNGV. This CDR3 is built from 16 residues. Full variable domain (rest looked up from reference TRBV11-2 and TRBJ1-1): EAGVAQSPRYKIIEKRQSVAFWCNPISGHATLYWYQQILGQGPKLLIQFQNNGVVDDSQLPKDRFSAERLKGVDSTLKIQPAKLEDSAVYLCASSLGLLGGNTEAFFGQGTRLTVV.

There are a few counts of this clonotype. The chain couples TRBV4-3 to TRBJ2-2, with D possibly being TRBD1 (6 bases). Trimming pared 2 bases from V and 1 base from J, leaving 11 bases between. CDR3 length: 16 residues. Germline CDR1 reads LGHNA; CDR2 reads YSLEER. CDR3 DNA: TGCGCCAGCAGCCAAACAGGACAGATGAACACCGGGGAGCTGTTTTTT. Residues: CASSQTGQMNTGELFF.

There are many counts of this clonotype. This chain joins TRBV5-8 and TRBJ1-1, with D possibly being TRBD1 (6 bases). Trimming removed 3 bases at V and 7 bases at J, with 10 bases between. CDR3 length equals 12 residues. CDR1 and CDR2 from the germline V gene are SGHTS and YDEGEE. The CDR3 DNA sequence: TGTGCCAGCAGCTATTACAGGGTTGAAGCTTTCTTT. Residues: CASSYYRVEAFF. Full variable domain (remainder filled in from reference TRBV5-8 and TRBJ1-1): EAGVTQSPTHLIKTRGQQATLRCSPISGHTSVYWYQQALGLGLQFLLWYDEGEERNRGNFPPRFSGRQFPNYSSELNVNALELEDSALYLCASSYYRVEAFFGQGTRLTVV.